This TCR beta chain was identified in a study of control samples from healthy donors and cancer patients (dated by TCRdb to 2018 to 2020). This clone was counted a single time. The clone's antigen remains unknown. Base quality data are lacking; no much larger clone is found one base away. Libraries were built with the immunoSEQ multiplex PCR assay. The immuneACCESS repertoire file appears here via TCRdb, limited to in-frame rearrangements. These files lack a portion of the clones; in checked studies, under half of the deficit traces to unresolved V genes, and the cause of the others is not known. The sample data list under 80,000 clones, and roughly 93% of these were observed just once. The ten largest make up roughly 1.2% of the sample. The junction shows trimming of 0 bases on V and 3 bases on J, plus 18 bases between the germline ends. The CDR3 measures 17 amino acids from cysteine to phenylalanine. This entry keeps only the CDR3 DNA: 51 bases, framed from base 1. Per the germline V gene, SGDLS is the CDR1 and YYNGEE is the CDR2.

This receptor chain uses TRBV9 and TRBJ1-2, and possibly TRBD1, on 5 matching bases. Input material: PBMCs. The TCR was taken from a woman between 40 and 50 years old with lung cancer. The CDR3 here reads CASSVVSGGEGDYGYTF. The bases are TGTGCCAGCAGCGTAGTTTCGGGAGGGGAGGGAGACTATGGCTACACCTTC.